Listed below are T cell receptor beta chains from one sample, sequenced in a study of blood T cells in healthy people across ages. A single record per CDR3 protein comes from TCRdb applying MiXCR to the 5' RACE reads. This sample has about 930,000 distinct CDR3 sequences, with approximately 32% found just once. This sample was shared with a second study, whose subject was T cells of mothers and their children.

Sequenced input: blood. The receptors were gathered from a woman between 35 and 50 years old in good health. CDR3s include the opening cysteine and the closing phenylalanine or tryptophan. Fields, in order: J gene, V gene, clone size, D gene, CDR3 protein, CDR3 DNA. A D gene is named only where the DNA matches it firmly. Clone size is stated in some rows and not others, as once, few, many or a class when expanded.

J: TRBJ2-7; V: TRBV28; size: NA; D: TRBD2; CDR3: CASRLTGTSGGYEQYF; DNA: TGTGCCAGCAGGTTGACCGGGACTAGCGGGGGCTACGAGCAGTACTTC
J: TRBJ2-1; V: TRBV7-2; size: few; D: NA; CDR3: CASSLQRYNEQFF; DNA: TGTGCCAGCAGCTTACAGAGATACAATGAGCAGTTCTTC
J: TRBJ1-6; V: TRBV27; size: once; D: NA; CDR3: CASIKEAGRPNSPLHF; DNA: TGTGCCAGCATAAAGGAGGCGGGACGGCCAAATTCACCCCTCCACTTT
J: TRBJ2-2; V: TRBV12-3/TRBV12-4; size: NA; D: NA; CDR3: CASSLAVTGWTGELFF; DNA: TGTGCCAGCAGTTTAGCGGTAACAGGGTGGACCGGGGAGCTGTTTTTT
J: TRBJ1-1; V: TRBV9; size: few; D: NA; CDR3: CASSVAAGGTEAFF; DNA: TGTGCCAGCAGCGTAGCGGCAGGCGGGACTGAAGCTTTCTTT
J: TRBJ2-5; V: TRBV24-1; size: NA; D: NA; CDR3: CATSDPDRPQETQYF; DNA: TGTGCCACCAGTGACCCGGACCGCCCTCAAGAGACCCAGTACTTC
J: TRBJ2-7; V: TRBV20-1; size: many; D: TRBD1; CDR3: CSAPPGQGASYEQYF; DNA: TGCAGTGCCCCACCGGGACAGGGGGCTTCCTACGAGCAGTACTTC
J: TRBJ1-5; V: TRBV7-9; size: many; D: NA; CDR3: CASSPGNGLVSNQPQHF; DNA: TGTGCCAGCAGCCCCGGGAATGGGTTGGTTAGCAATCAGCCCCAGCATTTT
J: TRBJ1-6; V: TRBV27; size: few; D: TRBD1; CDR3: CASSAPGQANSPLHF; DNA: TGTGCCAGCAGTGCTCCGGGACAGGCAAATTCACCCCTCCACTTT
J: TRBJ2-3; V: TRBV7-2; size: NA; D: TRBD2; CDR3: CASRATSGAQTDTQYF; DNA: TGTGCCAGCAGAGCTACTAGCGGGGCACAGACAGATACGCAGTATTTT
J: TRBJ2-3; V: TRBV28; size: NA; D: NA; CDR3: CASSPVIRPDTQYF; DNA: TGTGCCAGCAGTCCTGTCATTAGGCCAGATACGCAGTATTTT
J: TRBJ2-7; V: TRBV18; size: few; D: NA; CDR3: CASSPERGSYEQYF; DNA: TGTGCCAGCTCACCAGAGAGGGGGAGCTACGAGCAGTACTTC
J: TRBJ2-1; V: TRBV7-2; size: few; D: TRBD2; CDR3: CASSLGTSILNEQFF; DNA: TGTGCCAGCAGCTTGGGGACTAGCATTTTAAATGAGCAGTTCTTC
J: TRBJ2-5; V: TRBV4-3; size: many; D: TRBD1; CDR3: CASSQEIPGTGGLETQYF; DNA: TGCGCCAGCAGCCAGGAAATCCCCGGGACAGGGGGCCTGGAGACCCAGTACTTC
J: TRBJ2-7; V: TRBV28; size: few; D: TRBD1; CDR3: CASRLDRVPYEQYF; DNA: TGTGCCAGCAGACTGGACAGGGTACCCTACGAGCAGTACTTC
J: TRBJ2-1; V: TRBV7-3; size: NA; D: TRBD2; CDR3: CASSLTLAGVVNEQFF; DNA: TGTGCCAGCAGCTTAACACTAGCGGGGGTCGTAAATGAGCAGTTCTTC
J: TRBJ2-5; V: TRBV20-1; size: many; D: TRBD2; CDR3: CSARVAGGETQYF; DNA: TGCAGTGCTAGGGTAGCGGGGGGAGAGACCCAGTACTTC
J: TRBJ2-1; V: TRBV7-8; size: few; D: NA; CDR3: CASSPQLNEQFF; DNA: TGTGCCAGCAGCCCACAGCTTAATGAGCAGTTCTTC
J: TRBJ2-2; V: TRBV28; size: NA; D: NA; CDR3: CASSPRAGTGELFF; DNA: TGTGCCAGCAGTCCCCGGGCGGGGACCGGGGAGCTGTTTTTT
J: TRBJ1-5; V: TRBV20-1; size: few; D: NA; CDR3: CSTWQAPQPQHF; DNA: TGCAGTACCTGGCAGGCCCCTCAGCCCCAGCATTTT
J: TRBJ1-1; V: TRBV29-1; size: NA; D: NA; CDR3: CSANPGGNTGAFF; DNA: TGCAGCGCCAACCCTGGAGGAAACACTGGAGCTTTCTTT
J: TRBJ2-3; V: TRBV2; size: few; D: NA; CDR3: CASEAGDMTYTDTQYF; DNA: TGTGCCAGCGAGGCGGGGGACATGACTTACACAGATACGCAGTATTTT
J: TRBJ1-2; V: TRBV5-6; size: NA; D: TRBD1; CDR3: CASSRGQGWVGYTF; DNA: TGTGCCAGCAGCCGTGGACAGGGGTGGGTTGGCTACACCTTC
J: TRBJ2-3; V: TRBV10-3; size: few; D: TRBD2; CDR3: CAISDASGTLPSTDTQYF; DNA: TGTGCCATCAGTGATGCTAGCGGGACGCTTCCTAGCACAGATACGCAGTATTTT
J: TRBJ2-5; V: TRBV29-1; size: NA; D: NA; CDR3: CSVEVTDIFLYNERYF; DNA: TGCAGCGTTGAAGTAACGGACATTTTCCTTTACAATGAGCGGTACTTC
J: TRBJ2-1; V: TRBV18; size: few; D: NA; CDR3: CASSPYTGDNEQFF; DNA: TGTGCCAGCTCACCATATACCGGGGATAATGAGCAGTTCTTC
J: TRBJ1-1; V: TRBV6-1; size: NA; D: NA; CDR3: CASSEQTRVNTEAFF; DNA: TGTGCCAGCAGTGAACAGACAAGAGTCAACACTGAAGCTTTCTTT
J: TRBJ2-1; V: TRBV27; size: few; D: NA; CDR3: CASSFYEAGHNEQFF; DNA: TGTGCCAGTAGTTTTTACGAGGCGGGGCACAATGAGCAGTTCTTC
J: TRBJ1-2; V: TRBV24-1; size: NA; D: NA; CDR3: CATSDTSLGVGGYTF; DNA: TGTGCCACCAGTGACACTAGCCTCGGGGTAGGAGGCTACACCTTC
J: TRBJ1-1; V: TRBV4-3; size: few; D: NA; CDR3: CASSQDLGGTEAFF; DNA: TGCGCCAGCAGCCAAGATCTCGGGGGGACTGAAGCTTTCTTT
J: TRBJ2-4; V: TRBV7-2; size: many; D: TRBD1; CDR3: CASSDRTGGLTKNIQYF; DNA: TGTGCCAGCAGCGACCGGACAGGGGGTTTGACAAAAAACATTCAGTACTTC
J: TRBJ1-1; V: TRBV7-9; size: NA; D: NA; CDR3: CASSLLTVSTEAFF; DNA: TGTGCCAGCAGCTTGTTGACAGTATCCACTGAAGCTTTCTTT
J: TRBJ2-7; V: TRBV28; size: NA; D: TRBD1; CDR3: CASRPGQGANEQYF; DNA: TGTGCCAGCAGACCTGGACAGGGGGCGAATGAGCAGTACTTC
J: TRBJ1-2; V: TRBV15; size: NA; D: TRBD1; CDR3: CATSRAGTGPGYTF; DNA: TGTGCCACCAGCAGGGCCGGGACAGGGCCTGGCTACACCTTC
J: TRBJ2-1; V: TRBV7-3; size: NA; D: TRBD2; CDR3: CASSWGPSRGGYNEQFF; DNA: TGTGCCAGCAGCTGGGGTCCAAGCCGGGGGGGCTACAATGAGCAGTTCTTC
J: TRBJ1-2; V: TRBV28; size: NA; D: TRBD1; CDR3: CASTEDAGGVTGYTF; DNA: TGTGCCAGCACCGAAGACGCAGGGGGCGTAACAGGCTACACCTTC
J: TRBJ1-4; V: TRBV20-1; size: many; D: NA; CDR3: CSARRVEGNEKLFF; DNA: TGCAGTGCTAGGAGGGTTGAAGGGAATGAAAAACTGTTTTTT
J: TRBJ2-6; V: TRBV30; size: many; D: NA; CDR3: CAWSVLQGTRSGANVLTF; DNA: TGTGCCTGGAGTGTTCTCCAGGGGACCCGCTCTGGGGCCAACGTCCTGACTTTC
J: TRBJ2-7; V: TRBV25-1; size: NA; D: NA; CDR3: CASSEGVPGEQYF; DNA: TGTGCCAGCAGTGAAGGGGTCCCGGGGGAGCAGTACTTC
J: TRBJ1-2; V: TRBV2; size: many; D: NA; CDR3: CASSVVTGIYGYTF; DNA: TGTGCCAGCAGTGTCGTAACAGGGATCTATGGCTACACCTTC
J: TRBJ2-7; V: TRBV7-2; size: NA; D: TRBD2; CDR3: CASSAQLGLTSSYEQYF; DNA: TGTGCCAGCAGCGCCCAACTGGGACTAACGAGCTCCTACGAGCAGTACTTC
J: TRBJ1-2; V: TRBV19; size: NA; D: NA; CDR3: CASSRQSNYGYTF; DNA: TGTGCCAGTAGTCGTCAGTCGAACTATGGCTACACCTTC
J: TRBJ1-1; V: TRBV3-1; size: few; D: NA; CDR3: CASSQGPFSAEAFF; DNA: TGTGCCAGCAGCCAGGGTCCCTTTAGCGCTGAAGCTTTCTTT
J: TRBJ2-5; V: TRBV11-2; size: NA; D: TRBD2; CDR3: CASSLRSSGFNEQYF; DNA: TGTGCCAGCAGCTTAAGGAGTAGCGGGTTCAATGAGCAGTACTTC
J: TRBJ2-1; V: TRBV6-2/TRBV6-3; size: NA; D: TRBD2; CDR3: CASSLGGASDEQFF; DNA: TGTGCCAGCTCCCTCGGGGGGGCCTCTGATGAGCAGTTCTTC
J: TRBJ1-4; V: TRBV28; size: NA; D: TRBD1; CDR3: CASSLSTGTGEKLFF; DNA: TGTGCCAGCAGCCTCTCGACAGGGACAGGGGAAAAACTGTTTTTT
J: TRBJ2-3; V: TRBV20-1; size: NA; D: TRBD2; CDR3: CSARDLGGVTDTQYF; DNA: TGCAGTGCTAGAGATCTGGGGGGGGTCACAGATACGCAGTATTTT
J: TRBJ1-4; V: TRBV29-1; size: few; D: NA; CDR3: CSGTGTTNEKLFF; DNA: TGCAGTGGCACAGGGACAACTAATGAAAAACTGTTTTTT
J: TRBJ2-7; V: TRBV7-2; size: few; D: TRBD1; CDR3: CASSRRPQGSKSYEQYF; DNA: TGTGCCAGCAGCCGCAGGCCACAGGGGTCCAAGTCCTACGAGCAGTACTTC
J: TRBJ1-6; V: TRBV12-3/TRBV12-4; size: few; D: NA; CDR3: CASSFQTAKNSPLHF; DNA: TGTGCCAGCAGTTTCCAGACAGCGAAGAATTCACCCCTCCACTTT
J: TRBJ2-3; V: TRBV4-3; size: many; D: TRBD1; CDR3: CASSHGTVNRQYF; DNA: TGCGCCAGCAGCCACGGGACAGTCAATAGGCAGTATTTT
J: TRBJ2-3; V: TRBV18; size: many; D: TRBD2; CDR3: CASSPYGGTTDTQYF; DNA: TGTGCCAGCTCACCCTACGGGGGGACCACAGATACGCAGTATTTT
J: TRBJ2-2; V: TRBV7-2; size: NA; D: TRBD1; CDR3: CASSYRQGGNTGELFF; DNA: TGTGCCAGCAGCTATCGACAGGGGGGGAACACCGGGGAGCTGTTTTTT